This T cell receptor (beta chain) was captured in a study of T cells in Graves' hyperthyroidism and ophthalmopathy. Study outcomes and limitations: From stable hyperthyroidism, ophthalmopathy was set apart by a 13 V-J model.

From RNA transcripts, TCR beta CDR3 regions were amplified. Using the HTBI primer set, a first-round RT-PCR was run on the TCR CDR3. TCRdb independently ran MiXCR on the multiplex PCR reads; one entry per CDR3 protein. The sample shows more than 350,000 distinct CDR3 sequences, about 14% of them seen only once. Between the trimmed V and J ends, which lost 1 base and 7 bases, there was a span of 10 bases. Germline V lookup: CDR1 MNHNY, CDR2 SVGAGI (reference sequence). The CDR3 runs to 13 residues. This clonotype was found many times. No antigen is known for it. The chain combines TRBV6-6 with TRBJ1-2, with a weak D call TRBD1 (5 bases). The sequence came from a young woman with Graves' ophthalmopathy. Sequencing was performed on blood. The CDR3 region is CASSYLRGGGYTF. Here the CDR3 DNA reads TGTGCCAGCAGTTACTTACGGGGGGGTGGCTACACCTTC.